The present TCR beta chain was sequenced within a study of blood T cell repertoires in COVID-19. Across the study: Sites in the United States, Italy and Spain provided acute and convalescent COVID-19 samples. Nucleic acid was either cDNA or gDNA, and it came from T cells, B-cell-depleted T cells, or PBMCs.

Assay used: immunoSEQ multiplex PCR; TCRdb lists only in-frame clones, some missing. The sample lists 140,000 or so clones; approximately 80% were seen once. This clone has more than one count but fewer than ten. The V end lost 11 bases, the J end lost 5 bases, and 19 bases lay between the germline ends. Germline values: CDR1 MDHEN, CDR2 SYDVKM. This CDR3 is built from 14 residues. Participant-reported clinical history was the basis for cohort assignment. Sequenced sample: PBMCs or T cells enriched from blood (not recorded which). This TCR came from a woman aged 18-29 years who had been exposed to COVID-19. The chain links TRBV28 to TRBJ1-5; D gene ambiguous. CDR3 nucleotide sequence: TGTGCCGGAAAGACCGCTAGAGAGTATCAGCCCCAGCATTTT. Translation gives CAGKTAREYQPQHF.